The sequence of this T cell receptor (beta chain) was determined in a study of CD8+ T cells in alopecia areata. Only one count was recorded for this clone. Other DNA variants within this sample encode the same CDR3. The trim removed 0 bases at V and 1 base at J, leaving 6 bases unmatched. Germline V gene lookup returns CDR1 SGHDT and CDR2 YYEEEE. The CDR3 is 16 amino acids. Sample treatment: oral pan-JAK inhibitor, 5-10 mg twice daily. cDNA prepared by RNA extraction and subsequent reverse transcription served as the template for sequencing. Profiling relied on immunoSEQ multiplex PCR, and the TCRdb table lists in-frame clones only, not all of them. The sample consists of 95,000 to 150,000 clones, 61% of them appearing once.

This receptor was obtained from a human donor with alopecia areata. The V call is TRBV5-6, the J call TRBJ2-7; TRBD1 matches at 8 bases. Sequenced here: CD4+ T cells sorted from blood, sampled at week 4, from a patient treated with tofacitinib. DNA for the CDR3: TGTGCCAGCAGCTTGGCCGGACAGGGCAGTTCCTACGAGCAGTACTTC. Its protein is CASSLAGQGSSYEQYF. Based on the CDR3 plus reference TRBV5-6 and TRBJ2-7, the full variable domain is DAGVTQSPTHLIKTRGQQVTLRCSPKSGHDTVSWYQQALGQGPQFIFQYYEEEERQRGNFPDRFSGHQFPNYSSELNVNALLLGDSALYLCASSLAGQGSSYEQYFGPGTRLTVT.